The sequence of this T cell receptor (beta chain) was determined in a study of cytomegalovirus exposure and HLA in healthy donors (dated by TCRdb to 2015 to 2018). The study in broad terms: An earlier analysis of some 600 of the donors reported 276 Gb of sequence data and 90 million to 120 million unique TCR beta sequences obtained from around 190 million T cells. About five DR-DQ haplotypes were treated as single units for association and clustering because of strong linkage in the cohort. Among roughly 400 genotyped donors of the cohort, an average of roughly 230,000 unique TCR beta nucleotide sequences was sequenced per donor, of which about 20% were non-productive. A later genetic analysis used genome-wide SNP genotypes for 398 of the 666 donors, treating that subset as a discovery cohort. To predict cytomegalovirus infection status, the study brought together high-throughput TCR immunosequencing, statistical association of individual TCRs with disease status, and machine learning. Along with the roughly 700-subject first cohort, a separate validation cohort of more than 90 different subjects was used. In a later analysis, previously published TCR beta repertoires from some 640 donors were re-analyzed and high-resolution HLA genotyping was added so that TCR occurrence patterns could be studied. Class I and class II HLA loci were covered by the typing at four-digit resolution. The study aimed to test whether signatures of past pathogen exposure could be identified by cataloging public T cell receptors. The later analysis used no new phenotypic data to find candidate immune exposures, relying instead on TCR beta sequences and their occurrence across donors. Typing coverage varied by locus: roughly 629-640 donors for A, B, C, DRB1 and DQB1; 522 for DQA1; nearly 610 for DPA1; roughly 470 for DPB1. An early release covering approximately 600 HLA-typed donors comprised about 300 gigabases of sequencing data and around 80 million unique TCR sequences. Every discovery cohort repertoire had been produced on one sequencing platform. Alongside the repertoire data, information on donor age, sex, ethnicity and CMV serostatus was compiled. The study used immunosequencing to profile the T cell repertoires of around 600 subjects and linked those repertoires to cytomegalovirus serostatus. To decide whether each TCR beta V gene segment behaved as functional or pseudogenic, an earlier analysis of approximately 620 of the donors relied on high-throughput TCR beta sequencing. Among the approximately 420 genotyped donors, approximately 81% belonged to the genetic ancestry cluster associated with self-reported Caucasian donors. The investigation overall reported the following: Only TCR beta chains were sequenced in this cohort, and the absence of alpha or paired-chain data limited detectable features. Immune exposure information for the cohort was limited to CMV serostatus. V-gene and J-gene trimming of TCR beta chains was associated with a missense DCLRE1C variant in a later genetic analysis, and the association was replicated in an independent cohort. HLA typing was unavailable for some donors at each locus, so association tests used only the typed subset. According to a later analysis, TCR association rates differed among HLA loci, with DRB1 alleles showing the most associated TCRs and HLA-C alleles showing the fewest. Some IMGT-functional V segments, including TRBV6-2 and TRBV6-3, could not be distinguished by the 87-base-pair reads and were therefore excluded. A few of the identified cytomegalovirus-associated TCR beta chains were confirmed in vitro to be specific for cytomegalovirus antigens. According to a later analysis, parvovirus B19, influenza, CMV and Epstein-Barr virus appeared linked to several top co-occurrence clusters. A further reported finding was that TCR beta sequences accurately predicted the HLA-A and HLA-B alleles for most subjects in the first cohort. At a false discovery rate of 0.05, a later analysis linked about 16,000 TCR beta sequences to specific HLA alleles. The presence/absence analyses assumed that sequencing depth was roughly uniform across donors, and that assumption may not be true. It was suggested by the authors that the approach could potentially be generalized to other disease states and immunological phenotypes. Across donors, most TCR sequences were observed very rarely, whereas some public TCRs were present in many individuals. The study listed 164 TCR beta chains as associated with cytomegalovirus. A group of highly shared sequence variants was considered likely to be a technical artifact of the sequencing pipeline. An earlier analysis of 587 of the donors showed that most TCR beta V segments appeared in productive rearrangements either about 87% or about 30% of the time, which broadly matched IMGT annotations. Linkage disequilibrium might explain the correlated functional status among segregating V segments, but an unknown experimental factor could not be excluded. A later analysis found that HLA-associated TCR beta chains were more clonally expanded and had lower generation probabilities than equally common non-associated chains. A later genetic analysis reported fewer N-insertions in productive TCRs among donors in an Asian-associated ancestry cluster than the roughly 700-donor mean. Because counts were too low, 15 to 20 rarely observed V segments, including chromosome 9 orphons, were left out of the earlier analysis of a few hundred of the donors. Strong co-occurrence of HLA alleles, especially DR and DQ, made assigning TCR associations to individual alleles difficult. In both the original and validation cohorts, the classifier was reported to diagnose cytomegalovirus status with high specificity and sensitivity. In a later analysis, most CMV-associated TCR beta chains were found to appear HLA-restricted, with HLA associations seemingly driven largely by CMV exposure.

The library was generated by the immunoSEQ multiplex PCR assay. For the multiplex PCR, a mixture combining 60 forward primers for TCR Vbeta segments and 13 reverse primers for TCR Jbeta segments was used. The CDR3 region of rearranged TCR beta genes was amplified from genomic DNA by a multiplex PCR assay. The Illumina HiSeq System was used to sequence the amplified TCR beta libraries as 87-base-pair reads. Under the source paper's analysis protocol: A later analysis tallied around 87 million unique TCR beta chains across the 666 repertoires, and some 10 million of those chains were shared by two or more donors. A nearest-neighbor algorithm error-corrected the raw reads and collapsed the reads into unique sequences, merging closely related sequences to remove PCR and sequencing errors. V, D and J gene segments were assigned by aligning CDR3 sequences to IMGT reference sequences. For a sequence to be retained, a match of at least six nucleotides to both a V gene segment and a J gene segment was required. A rearrangement was called productive if the CDR3 had no stop codons and remained in frame with V and J, and every other rearrangement was called non-productive. CDR3 was defined according to IMGT convention as the region running from the second conserved V-encoded cysteine to the conserved J-encoded phenylalanine. The earlier analysis of 587 of the donors excluded sequences that lacked an unambiguous match to a single V gene segment. An earlier analysis of 500 to 700 of the donors classified V segments as functional when productive rearrangements were above 56.7% and as segregating when the standard deviation between donors was above 5%. To diagnose cytomegalovirus status from the catalog of TCR beta chain sequences, a statistical classification framework was built. In a later analysis, TCR nucleotide sequences were compared against IMGT/GENE-DB human TR gene sequences so that V and J genes could be assigned. Using the TCRdist pipeline, a later analysis assigned CDR3 sequences along with most-parsimonious VDJ recombination scenarios. A later analysis defined each TCR beta chain by its CDR3 amino acid sequence plus V-gene family, and excluded reads lacking a unique V-gene family. A later analysis removed several hundred highly shared, low-generation-probability nucleotide sequences to deal with suspected cross-contamination and a sequencing artifact. A later analysis calculated a clonal expansion index for each public chain from normalized within-repertoire ranks of inferred template counts. In a later analysis, generation probabilities were computed with a VDJ recombination model fitted to out-of-frame rearrangements, and the resulting probabilities were checked against IGoR. In a later analysis, TCR-TCR, TCR-HLA and TCR-CMV co-occurrence was scored with hypergeometric tests, and a repertoire-size bias correction was applied to TCR pairs. In a later analysis, false discovery rates were estimated by permuting HLA or CMV assignments 20 times. In a later analysis, co-occurring TCRs were grouped using DBSCAN, and TCRdist sequence similarity was added for clustering within HLA-allele-positive subsets. Repertoires with fewer than 30,000 or more than 120,000 public chains were left out of co-occurrence clustering, as were about five repertoires with anomalous nucleotide sharing. TCRdb mirrors the immuneACCESS table, restricted to in-frame sequences. Some clones are absent from its copies; in checked studies, under half trace to an unresolved V gene, and the reason for the others is unknown. V, J and clone size are taken as reported in that table, and D and trimming were inferred from the DNA itself. The table for this sample lists roughly 140,000 clones; approximately 78% of them were counted only once. The ten biggest clones cover 3% of the sample.

From a lookup of the germline V gene, CDR1 and CDR2 are KGHSH and LQKENI. The CDR3, from cysteine to phenylalanine, totals 13 residues. This entry keeps only the CDR3 DNA: 39 bases, framed from base 1. V is shortened by 1 base, J by 3 bases, and the region joining them spans 7 bases. Note on this clone: The antigen this receptor binds is unknown. Base qualities are not provided; no much larger clone lies one nucleotide away.

The cohort comprised around 700 healthy bone marrow donors. All cohort members were sampled while nominally healthy, although unrecorded immune exposures were likely present. The donor tested CMV seropositive and was one of the 289 seropositive cohort members. Every donor gave a peripheral blood sample, and the peripheral blood mononuclear cells from that sample were used for TCR beta sequencing. Genomic DNA was extracted from the blood cell samples with the Qiagen DNeasy Blood Extraction Kit. Recombination linked TRBV18 to TRBJ2-7; the D gene cannot be named for sure. The sequence was obtained from a man in his forties in good health and CMV-seropositive. Sequences were obtained from PBMCs. The sequenced DNA is TGTGCCAGCTCACCACAAGAGGTCTACGAGCAGTACTTC. Its protein is CASSPQEVYEQYF.